Sequencing of this T cell receptor beta chain was carried out in a study of T cell changes during pregnancy in multiple sclerosis. The germline V gene has CDR1 SGHNT and CDR2 YYREEE (reference sequence). Trimming at V came to 4 bases and at J to 5 bases, leaving 6 bases not matched to a gene. CDR3 length equals 13 residues. This clone was found once. Generated by immunoSEQ multiplex PCR, the TCRdb table keeps only in-frame clones and is missing some. This table holds 100,000 to 150,000 clones, about 94% found once. The TCR originated in a female donor with multiple sclerosis, enrolled in a pregnancy study. Specimen: peripheral blood, collected before pregnancy. The J gene is TRBJ2-7, the V gene TRBV5-4; 7 bases align to TRBD1. The CDR3 loop is CASSHDRVHEQYF. CDR3 sequence (DNA): TGTGCCAGCAGCCATGACAGGGTCCACGAGCAGTACTTC.